This TCR beta chain derives from a study of T-cell reconstitution after alpha-beta-depleted transplantation in children. General study points: One year post-transplant, T-cell counts and diversity were largely derived from T cells produced anew.

V lost 2 bases to trimming and J lost 7 bases, with 21 bases between them. Per the germline V gene, CDR1 is DFQATT and CDR2 is SNEGSKA (reference sequence). This CDR3 is 16 amino acids long. As regards this clonotype: The antigen remains unidentified.

This sample's TCRbeta library carried unique molecular identifier barcodes. TCRdb processed the PCR reads anew with MiXCR; each CDR3 protein has one entry. The table lists 350,000 to 500,000 distinct CDR3 sequences, approximately 42% of them singletons. The sample in question was PBMCs, obtained before TCRalphabeta/CD19-depleted stem cell transplant. V and J are TRBV20-1 and TRBJ1-5, with a possible D match to TRBD1 (6 bases). The TCR comes from a girl aged 2-9 years with aplastic anemia, due to receive a stem cell transplant. CDR3 amino acids: CSARPMMGRGRQPQHF. As DNA, the CDR3 is TGCAGTGCTAGACCCATGATGGGCAGGGGCAGGCAGCCCCAGCATTTT.